The clone carrying this TCR beta chain was counted between two and nine times. What it binds is unknown. This sample is part of a study of identical twins. Study observations and caveats: Insertions ran lower in abundant cord blood beta clonotypes, though not in memory repertoires. Compared with unrelated sharing, twin-shared out-of-frame alpha sequences had more low-probability sequences.

CDR1 DFQATT and CDR2 SNEGSKA come from the germline V gene (reference sequence). V lost 4 bases and J 7 bases, leaving 4 bases between the germline ends. This CDR3 is built from 10 residues. Unique molecular identifiers were present on the cDNA, which also gained a universal primer site by template switching. TCRdb re-called the 5' RACE reads through MiXCR, storing one row per CDR3 protein. The sample contains 200,000 to 250,000 distinct CDR3 sequences, approximately 7% of which appear only once. The same sample was also used in a study of yellow fever vaccine responses in identical twins. That paper states: Reported findings indicate that twins' vaccine T cell responses seemed partially convergent, partially personalized.

The receptor was isolated from a young woman in good health. The sequenced material came from memory (CD45RO+) T cells sorted from blood. The chain joins TRBV20-1 to TRBJ1-4, with D hard to call. The CDR3 region has the DNA TGCAGTGCTATTGTTGAAAAACTGTTTTTT. Its protein product is CSAIVEKLFF.